The T cell receptor (beta chain) under discussion was sequenced for a study of post-analysis software for immune sequencing data. Each TCR beta cDNA library carried unique molecular identifiers. TCRdb processed the PCR reads anew with MiXCR; each CDR3 protein has one entry. In the table there are about 540,000 distinct CDR3 sequences, approximately 34% of which are singletons. The germline gives CDR1 SGHTA, CDR2 FQGTGA. The ends were cut back, 2 bases at V and 4 bases at J, with 21 bases in the middle. This CDR3 region has 19 residues. Study findings and constraints: Normalized Chao1 diversity in multiple sclerosis patients fell significantly below that of controls. TRBV segments more frequent in patients than in controls numbered about five and included TRBV5-6, TRBV5-1 and TRBV20-1.

With regard to this clonotype: Its antigen remains unknown.

What was sequenced was blood. This receptor was taken from a girl younger than 18 with multiple sclerosis. V usage is TRBV7-3 and J usage is TRBJ2-6; the D gene could be TRBD1 or TRBD2 (5 bases each). The CDR3 here is CASSLLLRDPGQGANVLTF. The CDR3 DNA reads as TGTGCCAGCAGCTTATTACTTAGGGACCCCGGACAAGGGGCCAACGTCCTGACTTTC.